This TCR beta chain originates from a study of CD8 T cells in Susac syndrome. This clonotype was counted only a few times. Sequencing targeted TCR beta in T cells from blood (CD8+ and CD4+). The study used healthy donors as controls matched for age and sex. TEMRA cells underwent FACS enrichment and CD8+ and CD4+ T cells underwent negative isolation. V dropped 0 bases and J dropped 0; count of bases not matched to a gene: 8. Germline-derived CDR1 and CDR2 are MGHRA and YSYEKL. The CDR3 runs to 17 residues. With random hexamers, 0.5 to 1 ug RNA was reverse transcribed. It was immunoSEQ multiplex PCR that amplified TCR beta CDR3 across 54 Vbeta and 13 Jbeta. TCRdb ran MiXCR on the immunoSEQ multiplex PCR reads and lists one entry per CDR3 protein. Of approximately 190,000 distinct CDR3 sequences in the sample, 93% were seen once.

This chain links TRBV4-1 with TRBJ2-7, with TRBD2 matching over 7 bases. The receptor comes from a human donor in good health. Sequences were obtained from CD4+ T cells from PBMCs. The CDR3 protein is CASSQEGWGGSSYEQYF. The CDR3 coding sequence is TGCGCCAGCAGCCAAGAAGGTTGGGGGGGGAGCTCCTACGAGCAGTACTTC.